This T cell receptor beta chain was obtained from a study of cytomegalovirus exposure and HLA in healthy donors. General study results and limits: When presence/absence was analysed, sequencing depth was taken to be roughly uniform across donors. Later work found that TCR association rates differed between HLA loci; DRB1 had the most and HLA-C the fewest.

With regard to this clone: The antigen is undetermined.

The PCR employed 60 Vbeta primers together with 13 Jbeta primers. The table came from immunoSEQ multiplex PCR; TCRdb's copy has only in-frame clones and leaves some out. The table records about 180,000 clones, approximately 79% of them present only once. Sequencing was carried out using PBMCs. The source is a woman between 35 and 50 years old in good health and CMV-seronegative.

CDR3 in amino acids: CAWSEGDYEAFF. The CDR3 bases are TGTGCCTGGAGTGAGGGGGACTATGAAGCTTTCTTT. This sequence joins TRBV30 and TRBJ1-1, with D maybe TRBD1 (6 bases). V was shortened by 1 base and J by 7 bases, with 10 bases between the two germline ends. This CDR3 is 12 amino acids long. Germline values: CDR1 GTSNPN, CDR2 SVGIG (reference sequence).